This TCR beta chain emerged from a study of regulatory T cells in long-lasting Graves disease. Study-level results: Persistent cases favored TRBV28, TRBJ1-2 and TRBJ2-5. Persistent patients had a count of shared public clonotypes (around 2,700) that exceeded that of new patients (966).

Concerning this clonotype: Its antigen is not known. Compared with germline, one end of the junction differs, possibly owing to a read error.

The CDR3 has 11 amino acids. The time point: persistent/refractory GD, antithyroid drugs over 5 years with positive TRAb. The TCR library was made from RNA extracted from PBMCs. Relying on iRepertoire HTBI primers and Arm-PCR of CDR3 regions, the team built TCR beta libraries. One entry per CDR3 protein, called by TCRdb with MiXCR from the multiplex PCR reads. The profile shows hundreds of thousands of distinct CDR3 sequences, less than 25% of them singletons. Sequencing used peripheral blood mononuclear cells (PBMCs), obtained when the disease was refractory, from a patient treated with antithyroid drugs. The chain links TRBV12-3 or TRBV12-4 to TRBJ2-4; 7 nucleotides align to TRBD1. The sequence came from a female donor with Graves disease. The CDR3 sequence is CASRQGVQLFF. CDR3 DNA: TGTGCCAGCAGGCAGGGGGTCCAGTTGTTCTTC.